The 30 T cell receptor beta chains in this list originate from one sample, sequenced in a study of blood T cell repertoires in COVID-19. The repertoire was sequenced with immunoSEQ multiplex PCR; TCRdb's copy has only in-frame clones and lacks some. The repertoire holds some 62,000 clones, 80% to 90% seen once, with 1% to 1.5% in the top ten. The sequenced sample consisted of peripheral blood. All receptors derive from a woman of 80 years or more with acute or convalescent COVID-19.

The DNA of the CDR3 is TGCGCCAGCAGCTCTAGCGGGCTCTACAATGAGCAGTTCTTC. Translating gives CASSSSGLYNEQFF. This chain links TRBV4-1 with TRBJ2-1, with 8 bases identical to TRBD2. The V gene's germline CDR1 is MGHRA and CDR2 YSYEKL. Unmatched junction bases numbered 3, after V lost 5 bases and J lost 3 bases. The CDR3 is made up of 14 amino acids.

V and J are TRBV9 and TRBJ2-3; a possible D gene is TRBD1 (5 bases). Trimming shortened V by 5 bases and J by 10 bases, and 17 bases separated the two germline ends. The CDR3 sequence is 13 residues long. Germline loops: CDR1 SGDLS, CDR2 YYNGEE. The CDR3 region has the DNA TGTGCCAGCAGTGCCACGACAGATTCCCCGCAGTATTTT. Translating gives CASSATTDSPQYF. Combining the CDR3 with reference TRBV9 and TRBJ2-3 gives the whole variable domain DSGVTQTPKHLITATGQRVTLRCSPRSGDLSVYWYQQSLDQGLQFLIQYYNGEERAKGNILERFSAQQFPDLHSELNLSSLELGDSALYFCASSATTDSPQYFGPGTRLTVL.

The rearrangement links TRBV20-1 to TRBJ2-1; 14 bases are a match to TRBD2. Looked up from germline, CDR1 is DFQATT and CDR2 is SNEGSKA (reference sequence). V shed 3 bases, J shed 9 bases, and the junction held 10 bases outside the gene matches. CDR3 length: 16 residues. CDR3 sequence reads: CSASSLGTSGSSEQFF. CDR3 DNA sequence: TGCAGTGCTAGTTCTCTCGGGACTAGCGGGAGCAGTGAGCAGTTCTTC.

The chain uses TRBV19 and TRBJ1-1; D is perhaps TRBD1 (5 bases). CDR1 LNHDA and CDR2 SQIVND come from the germline V gene (reference sequence). The V and J ends lost 4 bases and 4 bases respectively, with 13 bases between them. The CDR3 extends over 14 amino acids. CDR3 coding DNA: TGTGCCAGTAGTACTAGGGGAGGAGGCACTGAAGCTTTCTTT. Protein sequence: CASSTRGGGTEAFF.

The rearrangement links TRBV11-2 to TRBJ2-1; D perhaps matches TRBD2 (5 bases). Germline values: CDR1 SGHAT, CDR2 FQNNGV. The CDR3 length is 15 residues. Trimming took off 4 bases at V and 8 bases at J, with 18 bases between the two ends. CDR3 loop: CASSSSVGVGDEQFF. CDR3 in DNA: TGTGCCAGCAGCTCGTCGGTGGGAGTGGGCGATGAGCAGTTCTTC.

This rearrangement joins TRBV18 to TRBJ2-3; perhaps TRBD2 as D (5 bases). CDR3 length: 14 residues. Germline assignment: CDR1 KGHSH and CDR2 LQKENI. The ends were cut back, 3 bases at V and 1 base at J, with 8 bases in the middle. The CDR3 is CASSPNGGTDTQYF. The DNA for the CDR3 is TGTGCCAGCTCACCTAACGGGGGCACAGATACGCAGTATTTT.

The chain uses TRBV29-1 and TRBJ1-1, with TRBD1 as a possible D gene (6 bases). There are 12 residues in the CDR3. In germline, CDR1 is SQVTM, CDR2 ANQGSEA. Trimming left V 7 bases short and J 1 base short, with 10 bases between. CDR3 nucleotide sequence: TGCAGCGGAGGGGGGGCGAACACTGAAGCTTTCTTT. This encodes CSGGGANTEAFF.

This chain connects TRBV6-1 to TRBJ1-5; D might be TRBD1 (6 bases). The germline CDR1 and CDR2 sequences are MNHNS and SASEGT. V gave up 4 bases and J gave up 0 bases, with 19 bases separating them. The CDR3 totals 18 residues. This CDR3 reads CASSAGRDTGYSNQPQHF. DNA of the CDR3: TGTGCCAGCAGTGCCGGACGGGACACGGGTTATAGCAATCAGCCCCAGCATTTT.

The V gene is TRBV30, the J gene TRBJ1-2, with 9 positions matching TRBD1. The CDR3 totals 14 residues. The trim removed 0 bases at V and 5 bases at J, leaving 4 bases unmatched. Germline CDR1 is GTSNPN and CDR2 is SVGIG (reference sequence). The CDR3 nucleotides are TGTGCCTGGAGTGTTTACAGGGGGCCTTATGGCTACACCTTC. As protein: CAWSVYRGPYGYTF.

The V and J genes are TRBV5-1 and TRBJ2-1; D unclear. Germline CDR1 is SGHRS and CDR2 is YFSETQ. V gave up 4 bases and J gave up 0 bases, with 11 bases separating them. The CDR3 length is 15 residues. The CDR3 sequence: CASSARYSSYNEQFF. The CDR3 bases are TGCGCCAGCAGCGCCCGTTACAGCTCCTACAATGAGCAGTTCTTC.

CDR3 protein: CASSPGLAMFSEQFF. Here the CDR3 DNA reads TGTGCCAGCAGCCCTGGACTAGCGATGTTTAGTGAGCAGTTCTTC. J is TRBJ2-1 and V is TRBV7-9, with 9 bases lining up with TRBD2. CDR1 is SEHNR and CDR2 is FQNEAQ in the germline V gene (reference sequence). The CDR3 runs to 15 residues. The V and J ends lost 5 bases and 9 bases, in that order; junction bases with no gene match: 11.

This clone was recorded only once. The chain joins TRBV5-1 to TRBJ1-3; D might be TRBD1 (6 bases). The length of the CDR3 is 14 residues. The V gene lost 3 bases and the J gene lost 7 bases, with 14 bases spanning the gap. Germline V gene sequence: CDR1 SGHRS, CDR2 YFSETQ. The CDR3 DNA sequence: TGCGCCAGCAGCTCTTCGTTAACAGGGAACACCATATATTTT. Its translation: CASSSSLTGNTIYF.

V and J are TRBV19 and TRBJ1-1, with TRBD1 as a possible D gene (6 bases). Germline V gene data show CDR1 as LNHDA and CDR2 as SQIVND (reference sequence). The CDR3 totals 14 residues. The ends were cut back, 3 bases at V and 4 bases at J, with 12 bases in the middle. The CDR3 spells CASSILARGTEAFF. In nucleotides, the CDR3 is TGTGCCAGTAGTATCTTGGCCAGGGGCACTGAAGCTTTCTTT. The variable domain in full, with the rest retrieved from reference TRBV19 and TRBJ1-1, is DGGITQSPKYLFRKEGQNVTLSCEQNLNHDAMYWYRQDPGQGLRLIYYSQIVNDFQKGDIAEGYSVSREKKESFPLTVTSAQKNPTAFYLCASSILARGTEAFFGQGTRLTVV.

This chain uses TRBV29-1 with TRBJ1-2, with 10 nucleotides matching TRBD1. Germline values: CDR1 SQVTM, CDR2 ANQGSEA. Trimming took 7 bases from V and 4 from J; bases not matched to a gene: 3. This CDR3 is built from 12 residues. CDR3 sequence (DNA): TGCAGCGGAGGGACAGGGGCCTATGGCTACACCTTC. Encoded protein: CSGGTGAYGYTF.

The chain carries TRBV7-2 and TRBJ2-1; D remains ambiguous. V dropped 1 base and J dropped 13 bases, with 17 bases sitting between them. Germline CDR1 SGHTA, CDR2 FQGNSA. The length of the CDR3 is 14 residues. CDR3 in amino acids: CASSLGASLMRQFF. CDR3 in DNA: TGTGCCAGCAGCTTAGGGGCCAGTTTAATGAGACAGTTCTTC.

The rearrangement uses TRBV30 and TRBJ2-7, with 9 bases that match TRBD2. Germline loops: CDR1 GTSNPN, CDR2 SVGIG (reference sequence). V shed 2 bases and J 6 bases; nucleotides not matched to a gene: 8. This CDR3 region has 14 residues. CDR3 in DNA: TGTGCCTGGAGTAGATCGGGACTAGCCATCGAGCAGTACTTC. It translates to CAWSRSGLAIEQYF.

V and J are TRBV27 and TRBJ2-4; TRBD2 is a possible D gene (7 bases). Germline CDR1 reads MNHEY; CDR2 reads SMNVEV (reference sequence). CDR3 length: 16 amino acids. Trimming took off 6 bases at V and 5 bases at J, with 20 bases between the two ends. CDR3 loop: CASRPAGASGENIQYF. The DNA of the CDR3 is TGTGCCAGCAGACCTGCGGGGGCGAGCGGGGAAAACATTCAGTACTTC.

The chain has TRBV30 and TRBJ1-1; D call uncertain. The V gene's germline CDR1 is GTSNPN and CDR2 SVGIG (reference sequence). Trimming took off 4 bases at V and 5 bases at J, with 14 bases between the two ends. The length of the CDR3 is 13 residues. CDR3 bases: TGTGCCTGGACTGTAGGCGGAGGAACTGAAGCTTTCTTT. Amino acid sequence: CAWTVGGGTEAFF.

The chain couples TRBV19 to TRBJ2-5; D is unresolved. This CDR3 comprises 10 residues. The germline V gene has CDR1 LNHDA and CDR2 SQIVND (reference sequence). With 7 bases removed from V and 4 bases from J, the gap between germline ends came to 4 bases. The CDR3 region has the DNA TGTGCCAGTATAATAGAGACCCAGTACTTC. Protein sequence: CASIIETQYF.

The rearrangement uses TRBV6-5 and TRBJ2-7, with 7 bases that match TRBD2. This CDR3 is built from 13 residues. Germline CDR1 is MNHEY and CDR2 is SVGAGI. V lost 4 bases and J lost 9; bases outside the gene matches: 9. CDR3 coding DNA: TGTGCCAGCAGTTCACGGGGAGGGTTAGTGCAGTACTTC. This sequence encodes CASSSRGGLVQYF.

The gene calls are TRBV5-1 and TRBJ2-5, with TRBD2 matching over 7 bases. V was pared by 0 bases and J by 2 bases, with 1 base of the junction left unmatched. The CDR3 runs to 14 residues. Germline values: CDR1 SGHRS, CDR2 YFSETQ. The CDR3 here is CASSLAGGQETQYF. Written as DNA, the CDR3 is TGCGCCAGCAGCTTGGCGGGGGGACAAGAGACCCAGTACTTC. Full variable domain (outside the CDR3, taken from reference TRBV5-1 and TRBJ2-5): KAGVTQTPRYLIKTRGQQVTLSCSPISGHRSVSWYQQTPGQGLQFLFEYFSETQRNKGNFPGRFSGRQFSNSRSEMNVSTLELGDSALYLCASSLAGGQETQYFGPGTRLLVL.

The V gene is TRBV11-1, the J gene TRBJ1-2, with D possibly being TRBD1 (6 bases). CDR1 is SGHAT, CDR2 FQDESV, per germline (reference sequence). V was clipped by 3 bases and J by 4 bases, with 18 bases between them. The CDR3 length is 16 residues. The CDR3, as DNA: TGTGCCAGCAGCTTGTGGAACAGGGAAGATCGCTATGGCTACACCTTC. Protein product: CASSLWNREDRYGYTF.

The rearrangement joins TRBV7-2 to TRBJ1-4; tentative D call: TRBD1 (6 bases). CDR3 size: 14 residues. V was cut by 6 bases and J by 8 bases, with 16 bases left in between. Germline V CDR1 and CDR2: SGHTA, FQGNSA. CDR3 protein: CASRVGGAHEKLFF. CDR3 in DNA: TGTGCCAGCAGGGTAGGGGGGGCGCACGAAAAACTGTTTTTT. Complete variable domain (other parts from reference TRBV7-2 and TRBJ1-4): GAGVSQSPSNKVTEKGKDVELRCDPISGHTALYWYRQSLGQGLEFLIYFQGNSAPDKSGLPSDRFSAERTGGSVSTLTIQRTQQEDSAVYLCASRVGGAHEKLFFGSGTQLSVL.

The CDR3 DNA reads TGTGCCAGCAGCTTGGGCACCTCTGGCACTGAAGCTTTCTTT. It encodes CASSLGTSGTEAFF. The chain carries TRBV7-3 and TRBJ1-1; D unclear. The CDR3 totals 14 residues. Trimming took 3 bases from V and 4 from J, leaving 12 bases between them. Germline V gene sequence: CDR1 SGHTA, CDR2 FQGTGA.

V and J are TRBV4-1 and TRBJ2-5; 16 bases match TRBD2. The germline V gene has CDR1 MGHRA and CDR2 YSYEKL. The V gene end was trimmed by 2 bases and the J gene end by 2 bases; junction bases not matched to a gene: 5. This CDR3 has 18 residues. Here the CDR3 reads CASSQTGLAGGLQETQYF. The DNA for the CDR3 is TGCGCCAGCAGCCAAACGGGACTAGCGGGAGGGCTACAAGAGACCCAGTACTTC.

V gene TRBV7-9 combines with J gene TRBJ2-7, with 9 bases aligning to TRBD1. The germline gives CDR1 SEHNR, CDR2 FQNEAQ (reference sequence). V shed 5 bases, J shed 5 bases, and the junction held 7 bases outside the gene matches. The CDR3 is 14 amino acids. The CDR3 nucleotides are TGTGCCAGCAGCCTTGGACAGGGGACCAACGAGCAGTACTTC. Translation gives CASSLGQGTNEQYF.

The chain combines TRBV3-1 (or the pseudogene TRBV3-2) with TRBJ2-1, with D uncertain. V dropped 1 base and J dropped 9 bases, with 16 bases sitting between them. Germline CDR1 is LGHDT and CDR2 is YNNKEL (reference sequence). This CDR3 spans 15 amino acids. The CDR3 region is CASSQGTLGAAEQFF. DNA for the CDR3: TGTGCCAGCAGCCAAGGAACTTTAGGAGCAGCTGAGCAGTTCTTC.

The chain couples TRBV3-1 (or the pseudogene TRBV3-2) to TRBJ2-7; 8 bases line up with TRBD2. With V trimmed by 1 base and J by 7 bases, 3 bases remained unmatched. Germline loops: CDR1 LGHDT, CDR2 YNNKEL (reference sequence). The CDR3 sequence is 13 residues long. CDR3 DNA: TGTGCCAGCAGCCAAGCCCTAGCGGGTGAGCAGTACTTC. It is translated as CASSQALAGEQYF.

This clone is a singleton in its sample. V usage is TRBV7-6 and J usage is TRBJ2-3; tentative D call: TRBD1 (6 bases). Germline CDR1 is SGHVS and CDR2 is FNYEAQ. Trimming shortened V by 5 bases and J by 1 base, and 16 bases separated the two germline ends. The length of the CDR3 is 16 residues. This chain's CDR3 is CASSPRPGHGTDTQYF. The CDR3, as DNA: TGTGCCAGCAGCCCTCGCCCGGGACATGGCACAGATACGCAGTATTTT.

This CDR3 reads CASSIGQVGTEAFF. CDR3 nucleotide sequence: TGTGCCAGTAGTATAGGACAGGTAGGCACTGAAGCTTTCTTT. This chain connects TRBV19 to TRBJ1-1, with D perhaps matching TRBD1 (6 bases). The CDR3 loop spans 14 amino acids. The V gene lost 1 base and the J gene lost 4 bases, with 10 bases spanning the gap. Germline CDR1 and CDR2: LNHDA and SQIVND (reference sequence).